Each of the 8 T cell receptor beta chains below was sequenced from the same sample in a study of shared clonotypes between healthy human individuals. The data were produced by immunoSEQ multiplex PCR, yet TCRdb's version contains in-frame clones alone and is incomplete. The sample has more than 1,200,000 clones, approximately 98.5% seen once. Sequenced input: naive CD4+ T cells sorted from blood. Subset of the sample: CD45RA+ positively selected. These receptors were collected from a man aged 25-40 years in good health.

The chain carries TRBV9 and TRBJ1-1, with TRBD1 matching over 10 bases. Germline V gives CDR1 SGDLS, CDR2 YYNGEE. This CDR3 is 15 amino acids long. After removal of 4 bases from V and 5 bases from J, the junction contained 8 bases not matched to a gene. CDR3 region: CASSPAGTGVTEAFF. CDR3 DNA: TGTGCCAGCAGCCCCGCCGGGACAGGGGTTACTGAAGCTTTCTTT. Together with reference TRBV9 and TRBJ1-1, the CDR3 gives the full variable domain: DSGVTQTPKHLITATGQRVTLRCSPRSGDLSVYWYQQSLDQGLQFLIQYYNGEERAKGNILERFSAQQFPDLHSELNLSSLELGDSALYFCASSPAGTGVTEAFFGQGTRLTVV.

The V and J genes are TRBV28 and TRBJ2-7; D call uncertain. Trimming took 6 bases from V and 8 from J, leaving 23 bases between them. The CDR3 is 15 amino acids. Germline V CDR1 and CDR2: MDHEN, SYDVKM. The CDR3 bases are TGTGCCAGCAGCCCCCTCGCTGGTAGTGGTGTCCAGCAGTACTTC. It yields the protein CASSPLAGSGVQQYF. Complete variable domain (other parts from reference TRBV28 and TRBJ2-7): DVKVTQSSRYLVKRTGEKVFLECVQDMDHENMFWYRQDPGLGLRLIYFSYDVKMKEKGDIPEGYSVSREKKERFSLILESASTNQTSMYLCASSPLAGSGVQQYFGPGTRLTVT.

The chain combines TRBV7-2 with TRBJ2-3; TRBD2 is a possible D gene (6 bases). V lost 0 bases, J lost 2 bases, and 9 bases lay in between. The CDR3 is made up of 15 amino acids. Germline lookup yields CDR1 SGHTA and CDR2 FQGNSA. The chain's CDR3 is CASSLARLVTDTQYF. The DNA for the CDR3 is TGTGCCAGCAGCTTAGCGCGACTAGTCACAGATACGCAGTATTTT.

The chain joins TRBV10-3 to TRBJ2-1; 10 nucleotides agree with TRBD2. The CDR3 loop spans 16 amino acids. Germline values: CDR1 ENHRY, CDR2 SYGVKD. V trimming: 4 bases; J trimming: 5 bases; junction bases outside the gene matches: 8. The CDR3 spells CAISGPGAGGDNEQFF. The CDR3 DNA reads as TGTGCCATCAGTGGGCCGGGAGCGGGGGGGGACAATGAGCAGTTCTTC.

The chain combines TRBV7-2 with TRBJ2-7; a weak D match, TRBD2 (5 bases). The germline gives CDR1 SGHTA, CDR2 FQGNSA. The length of the CDR3 is 12 residues. With 6 bases removed from V and 2 bases from J, the gap between germline ends came to 8 bases. CDR3 sequence: CASSRTAYEQYF. The CDR3 DNA is TGTGCCAGCAGTCGGACTGCCTACGAGCAGTACTTC.

J is TRBJ1-4 and V is TRBV27; 8 positions match TRBD1. Germline values: CDR1 MNHEY, CDR2 SMNVEV (reference sequence). The CDR3 consists of 13 residues. Losses at the gene ends were 2 bases for V and 8 bases for J; bases not matched to a gene: 1. As DNA, the CDR3 is TGTGCCAGCAGTTTAAGGGACAGGGAAAAACTGTTTTTT. Translating it yields CASSLRDREKLFF.

The chain links TRBV7-4 to TRBJ2-7; 12 bases align to TRBD1. This CDR3 region has 13 residues. Germline V gene lookup returns CDR1 SGHVT and CDR2 SQSDAQ. Losses at the gene ends were 5 bases for V and 10 bases for J; bases not matched to a gene: 6. The CDR3 region has the DNA TGTGCCAGCAGCCCGGGGACAGGGGGCGGTCAGTACTTC. Translating it yields CASSPGTGGGQYF.

V usage is TRBV28 and J usage is TRBJ2-7, with D uncertain. The CDR3 contains 14 residues. With 5 bases removed from V and 6 bases from J, the gap between germline ends came to 17 bases. Germline values: CDR1 MDHEN, CDR2 SYDVKM. The CDR3 DNA reads as TGTGCCAGCAGTACCCCCCTTGCAGGAACCGAGCAGTACTTC. Amino acid sequence: CASSTPLAGTEQYF.